A selection of T cell receptor beta chains follows, all from one sample in a study of cytomegalovirus exposure and HLA in healthy donors. TCRdb keeps only in-frame clones here, not all; method: immunoSEQ multiplex PCR. The repertoire includes 74,000 or so clones, less than 80% of them detected once, and 7% to 8.5% sits in the top ten. The sample taken for sequencing was PBMCs. The source is a woman aged 40 to 50 in good health and CMV-seronegative. The CDR3 runs from the conserved cysteine through the conserved F or W. Fields, in order: clone size, D gene, V gene, J gene, CDR3 protein, CDR3 DNA. A D gene is named only where the DNA matches it firmly. Size values are once, few and many counts, or a class for expanded clones, and some rows have none.

clone_size: .
d_call: .
v_call: TRBV19
j_call: TRBJ1-5
cdr3_aa: CASSEPLQGSNQPQHF
cdr3_nt: TGTGCCAGTAGTGAACCTTTACAGGGTAGCAATCAGCCCCAGCATTTT

clone_size: .
d_call: TRBD1
v_call: TRBV28
j_call: TRBJ1-6
cdr3_aa: CASSTGGGPFNSPLHF
cdr3_nt: TGTGCCAGCTCGACAGGGGGCGGTCCGTTTAATTCACCCCTCCACTTT

clone_size: once
d_call: .
v_call: TRBV11-2
j_call: TRBJ2-3
cdr3_aa: CASSFGVLGTDTQYF
cdr3_nt: TGTGCCAGCAGCTTCGGAGTCCTAGGCACAGATACGCAGTATTTT

clone_size: .
d_call: TRBD1
v_call: TRBV30
j_call: TRBJ1-2
cdr3_aa: CAWRGTANYGYTF
cdr3_nt: TGTGCCTGGAGGGGGACAGCTAACTATGGCTACACCTTC

clone_size: .
d_call: .
v_call: TRBV28
j_call: TRBJ1-5
cdr3_aa: CASSSRTYQPQHF
cdr3_nt: TGTGCCAGCAGTTCCCGGACATATCAGCCCCAGCATTTT

clone_size: .
d_call: .
v_call: TRBV14
j_call: TRBJ1-1
cdr3_aa: CASSQGGQQNTEAFF
cdr3_nt: TGTGCCAGCAGCCAAGGTGGACAGCAGAACACTGAAGCTTTCTTT

clone_size: .
d_call: .
v_call: TRBV7-2
j_call: TRBJ2-3
cdr3_aa: CASSSHGGADTQYF
cdr3_nt: TGTGCCAGCAGCTCCCACGGGGGAGCAGATACGCAGTATTTT

clone_size: once
d_call: .
v_call: TRBV28
j_call: TRBJ1-5
cdr3_aa: CASSPLGEVRNQPQHF
cdr3_nt: TGTGCCAGCAGTCCCTTAGGGGAGGTAAGAAATCAGCCCCAGCATTTT

clone_size: .
d_call: TRBD1
v_call: TRBV6-1
j_call: TRBJ2-7
cdr3_aa: CASSEVTGGLAYEQYF
cdr3_nt: TGTGCCAGCAGTGAAGTCACAGGGGGGCTAGCCTACGAGCAGTACTTC

clone_size: .
d_call: TRBD2
v_call: TRBV2
j_call: TRBJ2-5
cdr3_aa: CATGGELKGALAGVLETQYF
cdr3_nt: TGTGCCACTGGGGGCGAGCTAAAGGGGGCCCTAGCGGGAGTTCTGGAGACCCAGTACTTC

clone_size: .
d_call: TRBD2
v_call: TRBV9
j_call: TRBJ2-7
cdr3_aa: CASSKYSSGSYEQYF
cdr3_nt: TGTGCCAGCAGCAAATATTCTAGCGGGAGTTACGAGCAGTACTTC

clone_size: few
d_call: TRBD2
v_call: TRBV7-2
j_call: TRBJ2-7
cdr3_aa: CASKSSGFYEQYF
cdr3_nt: TGTGCCAGCAAATCTAGCGGATTCTACGAGCAGTACTTC

clone_size: .
d_call: .
v_call: TRBV27
j_call: TRBJ1-1
cdr3_aa: CASSTLRTGNTEAFF
cdr3_nt: TGTGCCAGCAGTACCCTACGAACAGGCAACACTGAAGCTTTCTTT

clone_size: .
d_call: TRBD2
v_call: TRBV7-9
j_call: TRBJ2-5
cdr3_aa: CASSRLAGVETQYF
cdr3_nt: TGTGCCAGCAGCCGACTAGCGGGTGTTGAGACCCAGTACTTC

clone_size: few
d_call: .
v_call: TRBV6-1
j_call: TRBJ2-1
cdr3_aa: CASSEAQGPLAKQFF
cdr3_nt: TGTGCCAGCAGTGAAGCGCAAGGGCCCCTAGCGAAGCAGTTCTTC

clone_size: .
d_call: .
v_call: TRBV7-8
j_call: TRBJ2-7
cdr3_aa: CASSLVSGAYEQYF
cdr3_nt: TGTGCCAGCAGCTTAGTTTCCGGGGCCTACGAGCAGTACTTC

clone_size: .
d_call: TRBD1
v_call: TRBV5-4
j_call: TRBJ1-2
cdr3_aa: CASSFTRTGAYGYTF
cdr3_nt: TGTGCCAGCAGCTTCACGCGGACAGGCGCCTATGGCTACACCTTC

clone_size: .
d_call: .
v_call: TRBV6-5
j_call: TRBJ1-1
cdr3_aa: CASSTRMNTEAFF
cdr3_nt: TGTGCCAGCAGTACGCGGATGAACACTGAAGCTTTCTTT

clone_size: .
d_call: .
v_call: TRBV15
j_call: TRBJ1-1
cdr3_aa: CATSREIGFTEAFF
cdr3_nt: TGTGCCACCAGCAGAGAGATCGGGTTCACTGAAGCTTTCTTT

clone_size: .
d_call: .
v_call: TRBV7-8
j_call: TRBJ2-5
cdr3_aa: CASSLVNQVGETQYF
cdr3_nt: TGTGCCAGCAGCTTAGTGAACCAGGTGGGAGAGACCCAGTACTTC

clone_size: .
d_call: TRBD1
v_call: TRBV27
j_call: TRBJ1-6
cdr3_aa: CASHTGENSPLHF
cdr3_nt: TGTGCCAGCCACACAGGGGAAAATTCACCCCTCCACTTT

clone_size: .
d_call: TRBD1
v_call: TRBV25-1
j_call: TRBJ2-6
cdr3_aa: CASSVGQASGGANVLTF
cdr3_nt: TGTGCCAGCAGTGTGGGACAGGCGTCCGGTGGGGCCAACGTCCTGACTTTC

clone_size: .
d_call: TRBD1
v_call: TRBV27
j_call: TRBJ2-5
cdr3_aa: CASSARQGMGETQYF
cdr3_nt: TGTGCCAGCAGTGCGAGACAGGGGATGGGAGAGACCCAGTACTTC

clone_size: .
d_call: TRBD2
v_call: TRBV27
j_call: TRBJ2-1
cdr3_aa: CASRRPGLAGGGYNEQFF
cdr3_nt: TGTGCCAGCAGACGCCCGGGACTAGCGGGAGGGGGATACAATGAGCAGTTCTTC

clone_size: .
d_call: TRBD2
v_call: TRBV5-4
j_call: TRBJ2-3
cdr3_aa: CASSLDTSGRADTQYF
cdr3_nt: TGTGCCAGCAGCTTGGATACTAGCGGGAGAGCAGATACGCAGTATTTT

clone_size: .
d_call: .
v_call: TRBV19
j_call: TRBJ2-3
cdr3_aa: CASSGSTDTQYF
cdr3_nt: TGTGCCAGTAGTGGCAGCACAGATACGCAGTATTTT

clone_size: few
d_call: .
v_call: TRBV29-1
j_call: TRBJ1-1
cdr3_aa: CSVDRAGKNTEAFF
cdr3_nt: TGCAGCGTTGACAGGGCCGGTAAGAACACTGAAGCTTTCTTT

clone_size: .
d_call: .
v_call: TRBV4-1
j_call: TRBJ1-2
cdr3_aa: CASSQGEEPTYGYTF
cdr3_nt: TGCGCCAGCAGCCAAGGGGAGGAACCCACCTATGGCTACACCTTC

clone_size: few
d_call: TRBD2
v_call: TRBV7-8
j_call: TRBJ2-7
cdr3_aa: CASSFSSGGQFGYEQYF
cdr3_nt: TGTGCCAGCAGCTTCTCTAGCGGGGGTCAATTCGGCTACGAGCAGTACTTC

clone_size: few
d_call: TRBD2
v_call: TRBV4-2
j_call: TRBJ2-3
cdr3_aa: CASSQTSGAGTDTQYF
cdr3_nt: TGTGCCAGCAGCCAAACTAGCGGGGCCGGCACAGATACGCAGTATTTT

clone_size: few
d_call: .
v_call: TRBV29-1
j_call: TRBJ2-1
cdr3_aa: CSVDEGGDEQFF
cdr3_nt: TGCAGCGTTGATGAGGGTGGCGATGAGCAGTTCTTC

clone_size: .
d_call: TRBD1
v_call: TRBV28
j_call: TRBJ1-2
cdr3_aa: CASSPQGQGVSNYGYTF
cdr3_nt: TGTGCCAGCAGTCCTCAGGGACAGGGTGTCTCTAACTATGGCTACACCTTC

clone_size: .
d_call: TRBD1
v_call: TRBV30
j_call: TRBJ1-1
cdr3_aa: CAWRRTGGAAFF
cdr3_nt: TGTGCCTGGAGGCGCACAGGGGGCGCAGCTTTCTTT

clone_size: .
d_call: .
v_call: TRBV7-6
j_call: TRBJ2-2
cdr3_aa: CASSLGGNTGELFF
cdr3_nt: TGTGCCAGCAGCTTAGGCGGAAACACCGGGGAGCTGTTTTTT

clone_size: .
d_call: TRBD1
v_call: TRBV7-7
j_call: TRBJ2-5
cdr3_aa: CASSLDTGVGETQYF
cdr3_nt: TGTGCTAGCAGCTTAGACACAGGGGTCGGGGAGACCCAGTACTTC

clone_size: .
d_call: TRBD2
v_call: TRBV6-5
j_call: TRBJ2-3
cdr3_aa: CASSPLAVRTDTQYF
cdr3_nt: TGTGCCAGCAGCCCCCTAGCGGTTCGCACAGATACGCAGTATTTT

clone_size: .
d_call: TRBD2
v_call: TRBV7-2
j_call: TRBJ2-5
cdr3_aa: CASSPWGGKTQYF
cdr3_nt: TGTGCCAGCAGCCCCTGGGGGGGAAAGACCCAGTACTTC

clone_size: .
d_call: .
v_call: TRBV6-1
j_call: TRBJ1-5
cdr3_aa: CASMSLMAGQPQHF
cdr3_nt: TGTGCCAGCATGTCACTTATGGCAGGGCAGCCCCAGCATTTT

clone_size: .
d_call: .
v_call: TRBV7-3
j_call: TRBJ2-5
cdr3_aa: CASSAGAGETQYF
cdr3_nt: TGTGCCAGCAGCGCAGGGGCCGGGGAGACCCAGTACTTC

clone_size: .
d_call: .
v_call: TRBV5-4
j_call: TRBJ1-1
cdr3_aa: CASSSGSRLMNTEAFF
cdr3_nt: TGTGCCAGCAGCTCAGGGTCGCGCTTAATGAACACTGAAGCTTTCTTT

clone_size: once
d_call: .
v_call: TRBV5-4
j_call: TRBJ1-2
cdr3_aa: CASSLAQTNYGYTF
cdr3_nt: TGTGCCAGCAGCTTGGCCCAAACTAACTATGGCTACACCTTC

clone_size: few
d_call: .
v_call: TRBV5-4
j_call: TRBJ2-1
cdr3_aa: CASSVDLTDSYNEQFF
cdr3_nt: TGTGCCAGCAGCGTCGACTTGACTGACTCCTACAATGAGCAGTTCTTC

clone_size: .
d_call: TRBD2
v_call: TRBV5-4
j_call: TRBJ2-1
cdr3_aa: CASSTGGSSYNEQFF
cdr3_nt: TGTGCCAGCAGCACCGGGGGGAGCTCCTACAATGAGCAGTTCTTC

clone_size: few
d_call: TRBD1
v_call: TRBV6-6
j_call: TRBJ1-1
cdr3_aa: CASSYSAGGANTEAFF
cdr3_nt: TGTGCCAGCAGTTACTCGGCAGGGGGCGCGAATACTGAAGCTTTCTTT

clone_size: .
d_call: .
v_call: TRBV4-3
j_call: TRBJ1-4
cdr3_aa: CASSQVYTGRTNEKLFF
cdr3_nt: TGCGCCAGCAGCCAAGTCTATACAGGGCGGACTAATGAAAAACTGTTTTTT

clone_size: .
d_call: .
v_call: TRBV10-2
j_call: TRBJ2-3
cdr3_aa: CASSEPEKDTQYF
cdr3_nt: TGCGCCAGCAGTGAGCCCGAGAAAGATACGCAGTATTTT

clone_size: .
d_call: TRBD1
v_call: TRBV5-6
j_call: TRBJ1-3
cdr3_aa: CASKMGQAYSGNTIYF
cdr3_nt: TGTGCCAGCAAAATGGGACAGGCTTACTCTGGAAACACCATATATTTT

clone_size: .
d_call: TRBD2
v_call: TRBV5-1
j_call: TRBJ2-5
cdr3_aa: CASSLKTSGGRETQYF
cdr3_nt: TGCGCCAGCAGCTTGAAGACTAGCGGAGGTCGGGAGACCCAGTACTTC

clone_size: once
d_call: .
v_call: TRBV18
j_call: TRBJ2-5
cdr3_aa: CASSPPRLAGETQYF
cdr3_nt: TGTGCCAGCTCACCACCGAGGTTAGCTGGTGAGACCCAGTACTTC

clone_size: .
d_call: .
v_call: TRBV7-4
j_call: TRBJ2-3
cdr3_aa: CASSLRRWLVRTDTQYF
cdr3_nt: TGTGCCAGCAGCTTAAGGCGTTGGCTAGTCCGCACAGATACGCAGTATTTT

clone_size: .
d_call: TRBD2
v_call: TRBV27
j_call: TRBJ2-3
cdr3_aa: CASRTLAKGDTQYF
cdr3_nt: TGTGCCAGCAGAACACTAGCGAAGGGGGATACGCAGTATTTT

clone_size: .
d_call: .
v_call: TRBV11-2
j_call: TRBJ1-4
cdr3_aa: CASRPGGVREKLFF
cdr3_nt: TGTGCCAGCAGACCCGGGGGGGTTCGGGAAAAACTGTTTTTT

clone_size: .
d_call: TRBD2
v_call: TRBV15
j_call: TRBJ2-7
cdr3_aa: CATSRDSVSGNPYEQYF
cdr3_nt: TGTGCCACCAGCAGAGATAGCGTTAGCGGGAACCCCTACGAGCAGTACTTC

clone_size: few
d_call: .
v_call: TRBV15
j_call: TRBJ2-3
cdr3_aa: CATSPTAGATDTQYF
cdr3_nt: TGTGCCACCAGCCCCACGGCGGGGGCCACAGATACGCAGTATTTT

clone_size: .
d_call: TRBD1
v_call: TRBV11-1
j_call: TRBJ2-6
cdr3_aa: CASDRAGANVLTF
cdr3_nt: TGTGCCAGCGACAGGGCTGGGGCCAACGTCCTGACTTTC

clone_size: once
d_call: .
v_call: TRBV6-6
j_call: TRBJ2-3
cdr3_aa: CASSLSTDTQYF
cdr3_nt: TGTGCCAGCAGCCTCTCCACAGATACGCAGTATTTT

clone_size: .
d_call: .
v_call: TRBV6-6
j_call: TRBJ2-7
cdr3_aa: CASSYSQGEQYF
cdr3_nt: TGTGCCAGCAGTTATTCACAGGGCGAGCAGTACTTC

clone_size: .
d_call: TRBD2
v_call: TRBV28
j_call: TRBJ2-1
cdr3_aa: CASSRTSVNEQFF
cdr3_nt: TGTGCCAGCAGTCGTACTAGCGTGAATGAGCAGTTCTTC

clone_size: .
d_call: TRBD1
v_call: TRBV5-1
j_call: TRBJ1-5
cdr3_aa: CASSLDGTDRGSGNQPQHF
cdr3_nt: TGCGCCAGCAGCCTGGATGGGACCGACAGGGGATCGGGGAATCAGCCCCAGCATTTT

clone_size: .
d_call: .
v_call: TRBV6-1
j_call: TRBJ2-5
cdr3_aa: CASSEGSQAKETQYF
cdr3_nt: TGTGCCAGCAGTGAAGGATCGCAGGCCAAAGAGACCCAGTACTTC